This T cell receptor beta chain was retrieved from a study of T cell responses to AZD1222 COVID-19 vaccine. At the level of the study: Combined were second doses at about 4 or about 12 weeks. General observations from the study: Distributed over spike, vaccine-associated CD4 TCRs predominated at 160-218 and 743-854. Baseline serology detected seropositivity in only six AZD1222 recipients. Donors in the cohort were predominantly white British and more often female, and clonal diversity was possibly underestimated.

Data came from immunoSEQ multiplex PCR; TCRdb stores just in-frame clones and leaves some out. The table includes 150,000 to 200,000 clones, approximately 91% detected once. This CDR3 contains 15 residues. The germline V gene encodes CDR1 MNHEY and CDR2 SVGEGT. Unmatched junction bases numbered 1, after V lost 4 bases and J lost 4 bases. Of note for this clone: The antigen remains unidentified.

Here the sequenced sample was peripheral blood, taken on day 0 of AZD1222 vaccination. The chain carries TRBV6-2 or TRBV6-3 and TRBJ2-3; 14 bases align to TRBD2. This receptor was obtained from an adult in good health. The CDR3 DNA is TGTGCCAGCAGTTCGGGACTAGCGGGAGCAGATACGCAGTATTTT. Amino acid sequence: CASSSGLAGADTQYF.